One and the same sample provided the 25 T cell receptor beta chains below, sequenced in a study of blood T cell repertoires in COVID-19. Clones were read by immunoSEQ multiplex PCR, and TCRdb kept only the in-frame ones, dropping some. The sample lists 52,000 or so clones, roughly 88% occurring once. Material for sequencing was peripheral blood. The receptors stem from a human donor in a cohort sampled during active COVID-19.

This clone occurred once. The chain is built from TRBV27 and TRBJ1-2, with 7 bases that match TRBD1. Germline values: CDR1 MNHEY, CDR2 SMNVEV (reference sequence). This CDR3 comprises 16 residues. V trimming: 2 bases; J trimming: 5 bases; junction bases outside the gene matches: 11. In nucleotides, the CDR3 is TGTGCCAGCAGTTTAGTTGGGTACAGGGGATCGTATGGCTACACCTTC. Amino acid sequence: CASSLVGYRGSYGYTF.

V gene TRBV5-1 combines with J gene TRBJ2-3; TRBD1 might be the D (5 bases). Trimming removed 3 bases from V and 2 bases from J, with 13 bases in between. This CDR3 has 15 residues. Germline CDR1 reads SGHRS; CDR2 reads YFSETQ. In DNA form, the CDR3 reads TGCGCCAGCAGCTGGGGCGCAGACACCACAGATACGCAGTATTTT. This sequence encodes CASSWGADTTDTQYF.

The chain links TRBV23-1 to TRBJ1-3; 7 nucleotides agree with TRBD1. TRBV23-1 is placed among ORFs of uncertain function. The length of the CDR3 is 20 residues. V was clipped by 1 base and J by 0 bases; unmatched bases: 15. The DNA for the CDR3 is TGCGCCAGCAGTCAATGGTACAGGGGAAGATTCTACTTCTCTGGAAACACCATATATTTT. Translation: CASSQWYRGRFYFSGNTIYF.

V gene TRBV3-1 (or the pseudogene TRBV3-2) combines with J gene TRBJ2-7; tentative D call: TRBD2 (5 bases). This CDR3 is 12 amino acids long. The germline V gene has CDR1 LGHDT and CDR2 YNNKEL (reference sequence). The germline V and J ends were trimmed by 4 bases and 4 bases, with 8 bases remaining between them. The CDR3 nucleotides read TGTGCCAGCAGCCTCACGGGGTACGAGCAGTACTTC. Translated, it gives CASSLTGYEQYF.

The chain joins TRBV3-1 (or the pseudogene TRBV3-2) to TRBJ2-2, with TRBD1 matching over 8 bases. This CDR3 is 15 amino acids long. In germline, CDR1 is LGHDT, CDR2 YNNKEL (reference sequence). Trimming took 4 bases from V and 4 from J; bases not matched to a gene: 5. CDR3 bases: TGTGCCAGCAGCCGACGACAGGGGTTCACCGGGGAGCTGTTTTTT. It translates to CASSRRQGFTGELFF.

The chain links TRBV28 to TRBJ2-3; D is possibly TRBD2 (6 bases). The germline CDR1 and CDR2 sequences are MDHEN and SYDVKM. The CDR3 has 15 residues. Trimming shortened V by 5 bases and J by 3 bases, and 15 bases separated the two germline ends. The CDR3, as DNA: TGTGCCAGCAGTGGGCGGGGAAGGAGGACAGATACGCAGTATTTT. Translated, it gives CASSGRGRRTDTQYF.

The chain couples TRBV9 to TRBJ2-1; D may be TRBD1 (6 bases). This CDR3 has 16 residues. V was cut by 7 bases and J by 0 bases, with 17 bases left in between. Germline CDR1 reads SGDLS; CDR2 reads YYNGEE. Here the CDR3 DNA reads TGTGCCAGCGACGAACAGGGCTTAAGCTCCTACAATGAGCAGTTCTTC. It yields the protein CASDEQGLSSYNEQFF.

The rearrangement links TRBV11-2 to TRBJ1-1; a possible D gene is TRBD1 (6 bases). Trimming removed 1 base from V and 4 bases from J, with 13 bases in between. Looked up from germline, CDR1 is SGHAT and CDR2 is FQNNGV. The CDR3 is 15 amino acids. CDR3: CASSLGRQGRTEAFF. CDR3 sequence (DNA): TGTGCCAGCAGCTTAGGTAGGCAGGGGCGCACTGAAGCTTTCTTT.

The chain has TRBV5-6 and TRBJ2-7; 9 positions agree with TRBD1. Germline assignment: CDR1 SGHDT and CDR2 YYEEEE. The length of the CDR3 is 16 residues. After removal of 3 bases from V and 0 bases from J, the junction contained 7 bases not matched to a gene. The chain's CDR3 is CASSWASGQGSYEQYF. The CDR3, as DNA: TGTGCCAGCAGCTGGGCCTCGGGACAGGGCTCCTACGAGCAGTACTTC.

This chain links TRBV28 with TRBJ2-3; 9 bases are a match to TRBD1. With V trimmed by 6 bases and J by 8 bases, 3 bases remained unmatched. Germline V gene data show CDR1 as MDHEN and CDR2 as SYDVKM. The CDR3 is 12 amino acids. In nucleotides, the CDR3 is TGTGCCAGCAGACAGACAGGGGGTACGCAGTATTTT. This translates into CASRQTGGTQYF.

The chain recombines TRBV27 with TRBJ1-6; D remains ambiguous. This CDR3 comprises 14 residues. Trimming removed 6 bases at V and 5 bases at J, with 11 bases between. In germline, CDR1 is MNHEY, CDR2 SMNVEV (reference sequence). CDR3: CASSSGFHNSPLHF. The CDR3 nucleotides are TGTGCCAGCAGCTCCGGTTTCCATAATTCACCCCTCCACTTT.

CDR3 DNA: TGTGCCAGCAGCGTAGCCCCGCGTAGCACAGATACGCAGTATTTT. Amino acids: CASSVAPRSTDTQYF. This chain links TRBV9 with TRBJ2-3; no clear D. CDR1 is SGDLS and CDR2 is YYNGEE in the germline V gene. The V gene lost 0 bases and the J gene lost 0 bases, with 8 bases spanning the gap. This CDR3 is 15 amino acids long.

This chain joins TRBV5-6 and TRBJ2-1; 9 bases line up with TRBD2. Trimming at V came to 2 bases and at J to 7 bases, leaving 7 bases not matched to a gene. Per the germline V gene, CDR1 is SGHDT and CDR2 is YYEEEE. The CDR3 extends over 15 amino acids. CDR3 in amino acids: CASSFRASGNNEQFF. The CDR3 coding sequence is TGTGCCAGCAGCTTTAGGGCTAGCGGGAATAATGAGCAGTTCTTC.

V and J are TRBV20-1 and TRBJ2-3, with unresolved D. The CDR3 sequence is 10 residues long. CDR1 and CDR2 from the germline V gene are DFQATT and SNEGSKA (reference sequence). The ends were cut back, 5 bases at V and 6 bases at J, with 6 bases in the middle. The CDR3 DNA follows: TGCAGTGCTGCTGAGGATACGCAGTATTTT. It encodes CSAAEDTQYF.

This chain links TRBV21-1 with TRBJ2-7; the table's D call, TRBD1, has no DNA check behind it. TRBV21-1 is assigned pseudogene status. The CDR3 spans 14 residues. The CDR3 sequence is CASSRRTGANEQYF. As DNA, the CDR3 is TGTGCCAGCAGCCGCAGGACAGGTGCCAACGAGCAGTACTTC.

This clone was observed a single time. The genes are TRBV12-2 and TRBJ2-7; TRBD1, the D gene given by the table, was not confirmed from the DNA. TRBV12-2 is assigned pseudogene status. This CDR3 has 16 residues. The CDR3 sequence: CASRSALRQGLYEQYF. In DNA form, the CDR3 reads TGTGCAAGTCGCTCGGCCCTTAGACAGGGGCTCTACGAGCAGTACTTC.

This clone appeared once. The chain uses TRBV7-8 and TRBJ2-4; 9 bases are a match to TRBD1. J gave up 4 bases and V 3 bases, and 7 bases lay outside the gene matches. Per the germline V gene, CDR1 is SGHVS and CDR2 is FQNEAQ. The CDR3 has 16 residues. The CDR3: CASSFLNRGLKNIQYF. The CDR3 region has the DNA TGTGCCAGCAGCTTTTTAAACAGGGGGCTGAAAAACATTCAGTACTTC.

The chain joins TRBV7-2 to TRBJ2-1; 10 nucleotides line up with TRBD2. Trimming removed 11 bases from V and 4 bases from J; junction bases left unmatched: 8. The CDR3 spans 14 residues. Germline CDR1 is SGHTA and CDR2 is FQGNSA. CDR3: CAGSGTSAYNEQFF. CDR3 sequence (DNA): TGTGCCGGGTCTGGGACTAGCGCGTACAATGAGCAGTTCTTC.

CDR3 nucleotide sequence: TGTGCCAGCAGCACAAAGGGGACAGGGTTGGCACCCCTCCACTTT. This gives the protein CASSTKGTGLAPLHF. V is TRBV6-6 and J is TRBJ1-6, with 9 bases lining up with TRBD1. The germline gives CDR1 MNHNY, CDR2 SVGAGI (reference sequence). The CDR3 length is 15 residues. V dropped 6 bases and J dropped 11; count of bases not matched to a gene: 11.

This chain uses TRBV5-4 with TRBJ1-2; TRBD1 matches 7 bases. The CDR3 spans 14 residues. With V trimmed by 1 base and J by 4 bases, 4 bases remained unmatched. The germline gives CDR1 SGHNT, CDR2 YYREEE (reference sequence). The chain's CDR3 is CASSLQDRSYGYTF. Written as DNA, the CDR3 is TGTGCCAGCAGCTTGCAGGACAGGAGCTATGGCTACACCTTC.

This clone was seen a few times. V and J are TRBV5-1 and TRBJ2-1; 8 nucleotides match TRBD2. CDR1 is SGHRS and CDR2 is YFSETQ in the germline V gene. After removal of 0 bases from V and 7 bases from J, the junction contained 6 bases not matched to a gene. The CDR3 sequence is 15 residues long. Here the CDR3 reads CASSLVAGSRNEQFF. For the CDR3, the DNA is TGCGCCAGCAGCTTGGTAGCGGGGAGCAGGAATGAGCAGTTCTTC.

The CDR3 nucleotides are TGTGCCAGCAGCGCCCTCCCGGGACAGGTATTTTACGAGCAGTACTTC. Translated: CASSALPGQVFYEQYF. The V and J genes are TRBV9 and TRBJ2-7, with 8 positions matching TRBD1. Losses at the gene ends were 3 bases for V and 4 bases for J; bases not matched to a gene: 12. The CDR3 loop spans 16 amino acids. Germline V gives CDR1 SGDLS, CDR2 YYNGEE.

The chain has TRBV19 and TRBJ2-1, with 8 bases aligning to TRBD1. This CDR3 contains 13 residues. The germline gives CDR1 LNHDA, CDR2 SQIVND (reference sequence). J lost 7 bases, V lost 5 bases, and 4 bases had no gene match. CDR3: CASSFRGPNEQFF. In DNA form, the CDR3 reads TGTGCCAGTAGTTTCAGGGGGCCTAATGAGCAGTTCTTC.

The rearrangement uses TRBV7-9 and TRBJ2-5; the match to TRBD2 covers 8 bases. The trim removed 4 bases at V and 2 bases at J, leaving 9 bases unmatched. The CDR3 has 16 amino acids. Per the germline V gene, CDR1 is SEHNR and CDR2 is FQNEAQ (reference sequence). The CDR3 nucleotides read TGTGCCAGCAGCTCCGGACGACTAGCGCTTCAAGAGACCCAGTACTTC. Its protein is CASSSGRLALQETQYF.

The gene calls are TRBV5-6 and TRBJ2-7; a weak D match, TRBD1 (5 bases). V lost 4 bases to trimming and J lost 2 bases, with 10 bases between them. The germline V gene encodes CDR1 SGHDT and CDR2 YYEEEE. This CDR3 is built from 13 residues. The CDR3 DNA reads as TGTGCCAGCAGCAAGGACACAGCCTACGAGCAGTACTTC. Protein product: CASSKDTAYEQYF. Full variable domain (rest looked up from reference TRBV5-6 and TRBJ2-7): DAGVTQSPTHLIKTRGQQVTLRCSPKSGHDTVSWYQQALGQGPQFIFQYYEEEERQRGNFPDRFSGHQFPNYSSELNVNALLLGDSALYLCASSKDTAYEQYFGPGTRLTVT.